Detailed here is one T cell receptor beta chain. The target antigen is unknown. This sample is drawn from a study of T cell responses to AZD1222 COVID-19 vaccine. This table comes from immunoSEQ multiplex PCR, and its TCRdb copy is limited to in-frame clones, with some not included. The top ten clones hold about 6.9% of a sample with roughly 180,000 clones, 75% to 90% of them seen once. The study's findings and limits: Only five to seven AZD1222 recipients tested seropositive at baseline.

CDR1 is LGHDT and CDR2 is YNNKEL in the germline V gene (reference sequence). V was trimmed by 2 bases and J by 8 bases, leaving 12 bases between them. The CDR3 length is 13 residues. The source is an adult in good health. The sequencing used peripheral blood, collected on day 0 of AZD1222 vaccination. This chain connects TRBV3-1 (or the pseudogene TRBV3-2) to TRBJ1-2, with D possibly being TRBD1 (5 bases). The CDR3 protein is CASSQLRQSGYTF. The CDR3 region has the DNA TGTGCCAGCAGCCAACTTAGACAGTCAGGCTACACCTTC.